This is a list of T cell receptor beta chains from one sample in a study. TCRdb re-derived calls from the RT-PCR reads in MiXCR, one entry per CDR3 protein. The sample includes around 700,000 distinct CDR3 sequences, around 14% of them seen just once. The sequenced sample consisted of memory CD4+ T cells from blood. The receptors come from a female donor in good health, serving as a healthy control. CDR3s include the opening cysteine and the closing phenylalanine or tryptophan. Fields, in order: D gene, clone size, V gene, J gene, CDR3 DNA, CDR3 protein. The D gene is left open where the match is weak. Size is stated for part of the rows, as once, few or many counts, or as a class when the clone is expanded.

>TRBD1|many|TRBV5-1|TRBJ2-7
TGCGCCAGCAGCTTGGCCCCGGGACAGGACTACGAGCAGTACTTC
CASSLAPGQDYEQYF
>NA|NA|TRBV20-1|TRBJ1-2
TGCAGCAGATGGGGAGGCCCCAATGGCTACACCTTC
CSRWGGPNGYTF
>NA|few|TRBV20-1|TRBJ1-6
TGCAGTGCCCCTCACCCGGGTCACACCTATAATTCACCCCTCCACTTT
CSAPHPGHTYNSPLHF
>NA|few|TRBV5-8|TRBJ2-1
TGTGCCAGCAGCTTGGGGGGGCGCTACAATGAGCAGTTCTTC
CASSLGGRYNEQFF
>TRBD1|few|TRBV5-6|TRBJ1-1
TGTGCCAGCAGCTCTGGGACAGGGGGGTGGGGCACTGAAGCTTTCTTT
CASSSGTGGWGTEAFF
>NA|few|TRBV28|TRBJ1-1
TGTGCCAGCGCAATTGGGGGGGTCGGCGGGAACACTGAAGCTTTCTTT
CASAIGGVGGNTEAFF
>TRBD1|NA|TRBV6-6|TRBJ1-5
TGTGCCAGCAGTTCGGGACAGGGTGGGCGTCAGCCCCAGCATTTT
CASSSGQGGRQPQHF
>NA|NA|TRBV5-1|TRBJ2-1
TGCGCCAGCAGCCCCGGACACTATTCCGACTACAATGAGCAGTTCTTC
CASSPGHYSDYNEQFF
>NA|once|TRBV4-3|TRBJ1-6
TGCGCCAGCAGCCAAGATTCGGAAGCGGATTCACCCCTCCACTTT
CASSQDSEADSPLHF
>TRBD1|NA|TRBV2|TRBJ1-1
TGTGCCAGCAGTCTCGGGTACAGGGGGGATACTGAAGCTTTCTTT
CASSLGYRGDTEAFF
>TRBD1|few|TRBV7-2|TRBJ2-1
TGTGCCAGCAGCTTAAGGACAGGGGGATGGGAGCAGTTCTTC
CASSLRTGGWEQFF
>TRBD1|NA|TRBV5-8|TRBJ2-5
TGTGCCAGCAGCTTGGAATTTTGGGGGACAGCTAACCAAGAGACCCAGTACTTC
CASSLEFWGTANQETQYF
>NA|many|TRBV5-1|TRBJ2-1
TGCGCCAGCAGCTTAGGTACAGGGCTGAGGAATGAGCAGTTCTTC
CASSLGTGLRNEQFF
>TRBD1|NA|TRBV5-5|TRBJ1-1
TGTGCCAGCAGCTTGAGAGGACAGGGGGCGCAGGGTGAAGCTTTCTTT
CASSLRGQGAQGEAFF
>TRBD2|NA|TRBV30|TRBJ2-1
TGTGCCTGGAGTGGTAGCGGGAGGGGGTACAATGAGCAGTTCTTC
CAWSGSGRGYNEQFF
>NA|few|TRBV5-1|TRBJ2-7
TGCGCCAGCAGCTTAGAACCGTCGCCTTCCGAGCAGTACTTC
CASSLEPSPSEQYF
>NA|NA|TRBV6-5|TRBJ1-2
TGTGCCAGCAGTTCAACACGTGGCTACACCTTC
CASSSTRGYTF
>NA|few|TRBV7-8|TRBJ2-1
TGTGCCAGCAGCACGGGGCCAGCACGGAATGAGCAGTTCTTC
CASSTGPARNEQFF
>TRBD1|many|TRBV29-1|TRBJ1-5
TGCAGCGTCAAGACAGGGGCTAGCAATCAGCCCCAGCATTTT
CSVKTGASNQPQHF
>NA|NA|TRBV7-2|TRBJ2-7
TGTGCCAGCAGCTTACTGTCCGCCTACGAGCAGTACTTC
CASSLLSAYEQYF
>NA|few|TRBV28|TRBJ2-7
TGTGCCAGCAGTTTTGTCCGGACTTCCCTCGAGCAGTACTTC
CASSFVRTSLEQYF
>TRBD2|once|TRBV19|TRBJ2-3
TGTGCCAGTAGTCCCGAAAGCGGGAGGACAGATACGCAGTATTTT
CASSPESGRTDTQYF
>TRBD2|once|TRBV7-8|TRBJ2-1
TGTGCCAGCAGCTTAGGCCTCTCGTCGGGGGGGCCTGAGACCCAGTTCTTC
CASSLGLSSGGPETQFF
>TRBD2|few|TRBV9|TRBJ2-3
TGTGCCAGCAGCGTAGGCAGGGGACTAGCGACCGGGAGCGCAGATACGCAGTATTTT
CASSVGRGLATGSADTQYF
>NA|few|TRBV3-1|TRBJ1-3
TGTGCCAGCAGCCAAGGGGGGACCGTAGGAAACACCATATATTTT
CASSQGGTVGNTIYF
>NA|NA|TRBV7-8|TRBJ1-5
TGTGCCAGCAGCCCAGAAAGATTCTATCAGCCCCAGCATTTT
CASSPERFYQPQHF
>NA|NA|TRBV14|TRBJ2-1
TGTGCCAGCAGCCCCCCGGGACAATGGAATGAGCAGTTCTTC
CASSPPGQWNEQFF
>NA|NA|TRBV20-1|TRBJ2-7
TGCAGTGCCCAAGGACAGTCCTACGAGCAGTACTTC
CSAQGQSYEQYF
>NA|NA|TRBV6-2/TRBV6-3|TRBJ2-7
TGTGCCAGCAGCTCACAGGTATCCCAAACCTACGAGCAGTACTTC
CASSSQVSQTYEQYF
>TRBD2|few|TRBV20-1|TRBJ2-7
TGCAGCATAGCGGGGCCTTCCTACGAGCAGTACTTC
CSIAGPSYEQYF
>TRBD1|few|TRBV20-1|TRBJ2-7
TGCAGTGCTGATGCCCCTTGGGACAGCCCGACCTACGAGCAGTACTTC
CSADAPWDSPTYEQYF
>TRBD1|NA|TRBV6-2/TRBV6-3|TRBJ1-5
TGTGCCAGCAGTTATGGGCGTGACAGGGGGTTTAAGCCCCAGCATTTT
CASSYGRDRGFKPQHF
>TRBD2|NA|TRBV15|TRBJ2-7
TGTGCCACCAGCAGGATTAGCGGGGGAGCCTACGAGCAGTACTTC
CATSRISGGAYEQYF
>TRBD2|few|TRBV6-4|TRBJ2-1
TGTGCCAGCAGTGCCCAAGCGGGAGGGCATGGTGAGCAGTTCTTC
CASSAQAGGHGEQFF
>TRBD2|many|TRBV7-2|TRBJ2-1
TGTGCCAGCAGCTTAGCGGCGGGAGGGCCCTACAATGAGCAGTTCTTC
CASSLAAGGPYNEQFF